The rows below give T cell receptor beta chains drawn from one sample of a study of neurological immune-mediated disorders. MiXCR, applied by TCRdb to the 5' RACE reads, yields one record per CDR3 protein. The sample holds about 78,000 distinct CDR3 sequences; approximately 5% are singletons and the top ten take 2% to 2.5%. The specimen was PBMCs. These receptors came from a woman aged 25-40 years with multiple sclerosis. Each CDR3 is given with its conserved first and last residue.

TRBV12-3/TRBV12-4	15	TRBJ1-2	CASSRRDRGNYGYTF
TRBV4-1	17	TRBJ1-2	CASSQDDRRGMDYGYTF
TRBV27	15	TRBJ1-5	CASSRLGGLDQPQHF
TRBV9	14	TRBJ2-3	CASSVGLQKHTQYF
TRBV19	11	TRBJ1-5	CASSSSEPQHF
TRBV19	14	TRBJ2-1	CASSWGSSYNEQFF
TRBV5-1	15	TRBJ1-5	CASSLDGQPNQPQHF
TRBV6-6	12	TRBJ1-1	CASSWMNTEAFF
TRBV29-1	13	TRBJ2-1	CSVESPSYNEQFF
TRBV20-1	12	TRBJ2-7	CSASQTVAMQYF
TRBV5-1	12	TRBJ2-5	CASSLAMETQYF
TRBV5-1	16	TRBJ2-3	CASSLAGGGPSDTQYF
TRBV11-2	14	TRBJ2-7	CASSLSGGSYEQYF
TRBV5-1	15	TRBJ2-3	CASSLDGEGTDTQYF
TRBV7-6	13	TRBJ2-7	CASSIQDSYEQYF
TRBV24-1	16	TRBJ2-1	CATSETGTSANNEQFF
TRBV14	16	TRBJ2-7	CASSQEFAFEADEQYF
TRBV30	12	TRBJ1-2	CAWGDGGGGYTF
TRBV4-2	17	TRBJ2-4	CASTPRTGRDILNIQYF
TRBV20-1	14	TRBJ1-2	CSASTPQGIYGYTF
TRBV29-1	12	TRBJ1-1	CSVAGGNTEAFF
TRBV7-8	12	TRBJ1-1	CASRSGGEVAFF
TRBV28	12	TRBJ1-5	CASGVGNQPQHF
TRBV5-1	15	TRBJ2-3	CASSLEGLVPDTQYF
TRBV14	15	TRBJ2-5	CASSLLNGFQETQYF
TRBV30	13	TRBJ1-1	CAWSSGVNTEAFF
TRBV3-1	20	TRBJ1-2	CASSQERSMAGLEVHYGYTF
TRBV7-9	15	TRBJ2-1	CASSLEWVEDNEQFF
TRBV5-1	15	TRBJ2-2	CASSRLQGATGELFF